This T cell receptor beta chain was identified during a study of T-cell reconstitution after alpha-beta-depleted transplantation in children. V lost 0 bases to trimming and J lost 10 bases, with 11 bases between them. Germline-derived CDR1 and CDR2 are SGHRS and YFSETQ. There are 13 residues in the CDR3. Of note for this clonotype: A read error may explain this, as a much larger clone is one base away.

Unique molecular identifiers were used to barcode this TCRbeta library. TCRdb re-derived calls from the PCR reads in MiXCR, one entry per CDR3 protein. Altogether 400,000 to 550,000 distinct CDR3 sequences are present, under 12% being singletons, with the ten largest covering around 2%. Here the sequenced sample was PBMCs, taken before TCRalphabeta/CD19-depleted stem cell transplant. The clonotype was recovered from a child aged 2-15 years with inherited bone marrow failure, due to receive a stem cell transplant. The chain recombines TRBV5-1 with TRBJ1-5; TRBD1 is a possible D gene (5 bases). In DNA, the CDR3 is TGCGCCAGCAGCTTGGCGGGGGGGGAACCCCAGCATTTT. Translation: CASSLAGGEPQHF.